These 21 T cell receptor beta chains originate from one sample sequenced in a study of cytomegalovirus exposure and HLA in healthy donors. The PCR ran on 60 Vbeta and 13 Jbeta primers. Repertoires were generated with immunoSEQ multiplex PCR, while TCRdb's copy carries only in-frame clones and drops some. Altogether just under 95,000 clones are present, 77% being singletons, with the ten largest covering about 7%. The specimen was PBMCs. The receptors were sampled from a man aged 50-60 years in good health and CMV-seropositive.

V is TRBV28 and J is TRBJ1-5; D unresolved. Trimming took off 5 bases at V and 11 bases at J, with 13 bases between the two ends. The CDR3 has 12 residues. From germline, CDR1 is MDHEN and CDR2 SYDVKM. CDR3 sequence reads: CASSPGLAAQHF. As DNA, the CDR3 is TGTGCCAGCAGTCCGGGGTTGGCGGCCCAGCATTTT.

The chain is built from TRBV2 and TRBJ2-3; TRBD2 might be the D (5 bases). Germline CDR1 SNHLY, CDR2 FYNNEI. The CDR3 runs to 18 residues. Trimming took 3 bases from V and 4 from J, leaving 23 bases between them. CDR3 DNA: TGTGCCAGCAGTGAGGGTTCCGAGGGTCCCGAAACGTCAGATACGCAGTATTTT. Translation: CASSEGSEGPETSDTQYF.

The rearrangement uses TRBV30 and TRBJ1-4, with D unresolved. The CDR3 is made up of 16 amino acids. V was trimmed by 2 bases and J by 2 bases, leaving 15 bases between them. The germline gives CDR1 GTSNPN, CDR2 SVGIG (reference sequence). DNA of the CDR3: TGTGCCTGGAGTATCACTAGAGGGAGGACTAATGAAAAACTGTTTTTT. Its translation: CAWSITRGRTNEKLFF.

The J gene is TRBJ2-7, the V gene TRBV19; 8 bases are shared with TRBD1. This CDR3 comprises 14 residues. From germline, CDR1 is LNHDA and CDR2 SQIVND (reference sequence). Trimming at V came to 7 bases and at J to 2 bases, leaving 7 bases not matched to a gene. CDR3 loop: CASKRQGLAYEQYF. In DNA form, the CDR3 reads TGTGCCAGTAAGCGACAGGGGTTGGCCTACGAGCAGTACTTC.

The DNA of the CDR3 is TGTGCCAGCAGCTACTTTGGGGGGTCCACAGATACGCAGTATTTT. Translating gives CASSYFGGSTDTQYF. The chain links TRBV7-9 to TRBJ2-3, with D possibly matching TRBD2 (6 bases). The V and J ends lost 4 bases and 2 bases respectively, with 13 bases between them. Germline-derived CDR1 and CDR2 are SEHNR and FQNEAQ (reference sequence). CDR3 size: 15 residues.

This clone was observed a few times. The chain carries TRBV14 and TRBJ2-2; TRBD1 agrees at 10 bases. After removal of 3 bases from V and 5 bases from J, the junction contained 6 bases not matched to a gene. This CDR3 has 16 amino acids. Germline V lookup: CDR1 SGHDN, CDR2 FVKESK. The CDR3 loop reads CASSHLDRGGTGELFF. The CDR3 DNA sequence: TGTGCCAGCAGCCACCTGGACAGGGGGGGAACCGGGGAGCTGTTTTTT.

This chain uses TRBV19 with TRBJ1-3; no definite D call. There are 14 residues in the CDR3. Trimming shortened V by 6 bases and J by 1 base, and 10 bases separated the two germline ends. Germline V gene lookup returns CDR1 LNHDA and CDR2 SQIVND (reference sequence). The CDR3, as DNA: TGTGCCAGTAGGATGGGCCTTTCTGGAAACACCATATATTTT. Amino acids: CASRMGLSGNTIYF. The whole variable domain, filled in from reference TRBV19 and TRBJ1-3, reads DGGITQSPKYLFRKEGQNVTLSCEQNLNHDAMYWYRQDPGQGLRLIYYSQIVNDFQKGDIAEGYSVSREKKESFPLTVTSAQKNPTAFYLCASRMGLSGNTIYFGEGSWLTVV.

This sequence joins TRBV6-5 and TRBJ2-7; possibly TRBD1 for D (6 bases). The CDR3 runs 12 residues. Germline V CDR1 and CDR2: MNHEY, SVGAGI. Trimming removed 8 bases at V and 2 bases at J, with 10 bases between. This CDR3 reads CASATGPYEQYF. The DNA of the CDR3 is TGTGCCAGCGCGACAGGCCCCTACGAGCAGTACTTC.

This clone has more than one count but fewer than ten. The CDR3, as DNA: TGTGCCAGCAGTTCGCAGGGGGTGAACGGCTACACCTTC. Amino acid sequence: CASSSQGVNGYTF. The rearrangement uses TRBV27 and TRBJ1-2, with 7 bases aligning to TRBD1. From germline, CDR1 is MNHEY and CDR2 SMNVEV (reference sequence). With V trimmed by 4 bases and J by 8 bases, 7 bases remained unmatched. The CDR3 totals 13 residues.

This CDR3 reads CASSLEGTGRGQPQHF. The CDR3 bases are TGTGCCAGCAGCTTAGAGGGGACAGGGAGAGGACAGCCCCAGCATTTT. The chain carries TRBV7-8 and TRBJ1-5, with 9 nucleotides matching TRBD1. The CDR3 runs 16 residues. Germline V lookup: CDR1 SGHVS, CDR2 FQNEAQ. The trim removed 1 base at V and 7 bases at J, leaving 8 bases unmatched.

The V call is TRBV19, the J call TRBJ1-1; TRBD1 aligns across 11 bases. The CDR3 totals 15 residues. V was pared by 4 bases and J by 5 bases, with 6 bases of the junction left unmatched. Looked up from germline, CDR1 is LNHDA and CDR2 is SQIVND (reference sequence). The CDR3 spells CASSTRGDRGTEAFF. Written as DNA, the CDR3 is TGTGCCAGTAGTACGCGCGGGGACAGGGGGACTGAAGCTTTCTTT.

The chain joins TRBV2 to TRBJ1-1; 7 bases fit TRBD1. Germline CDR1 SNHLY, CDR2 FYNNEI. CDR3 length: 14 residues. Trimming at V came to 7 bases and at J to 7 bases, leaving 12 bases not matched to a gene. In DNA, the CDR3 is TGTGCCAGCAAGATAGGACAGGAGCGCGGTGAAGCTTTCTTT. It codes for CASKIGQERGEAFF.

The CDR3 spells CASSATGTGTDTQYF. CDR3 in DNA: TGCGCCAGCAGCGCGACAGGGACCGGCACAGATACGCAGTATTTT. The chain links TRBV4-3 to TRBJ2-3; 7 bases fit TRBD1. Germline CDR1 is LGHNA and CDR2 is YSLEER. The CDR3 loop spans 15 amino acids. V lost 5 bases and J lost 1; bases outside the gene matches: 6.

V usage is TRBV27 and J usage is TRBJ2-7, with a weak D call TRBD1 (6 bases). Germline values: CDR1 MNHEY, CDR2 SMNVEV (reference sequence). V was clipped by 5 bases and J by 3 bases, with 11 bases between them. This CDR3 is built from 13 residues. The CDR3 is CASSRTEDYEQYF. The CDR3 DNA reads TGTGCCAGCAGTCGGACAGAGGACTACGAGCAGTACTTC.

This chain links TRBV15 with TRBJ1-1, with D maybe TRBD1 (5 bases). Germline-derived CDR1 and CDR2 are LNHNV and YYDKDF (reference sequence). The CDR3 has 15 residues. V shed 2 bases and J shed 1 base, with 11 bases lying between them. CDR3 loop: CATSRSRGQNTEAFF. The CDR3 coding sequence is TGTGCCACCAGCAGAAGTCGAGGACAGAACACTGAAGCTTTCTTT.

The sample holds one count of this clone. The V gene is TRBV27, the J gene TRBJ2-1, with 11 bases lining up with TRBD2. The length of the CDR3 is 15 residues. V gave up 5 bases and J gave up 9 bases; unmatched junction bases: 9. Germline V CDR1 and CDR2: MNHEY, SMNVEV (reference sequence). Here the CDR3 DNA reads TGTGCCAGCAGTCCCTTAGCGGGGGGGATCCTTGAGCAGTTCTTC. It encodes CASSPLAGGILEQFF.

V is TRBV6-1 and J is TRBJ1-1; weak D call: TRBD1 (5 bases). This CDR3 is built from 16 residues. Germline lookup yields CDR1 MNHNS and CDR2 SASEGT. The V end was cut by 0 bases, the J end by 3 bases, with 14 bases between. The CDR3 nucleotides read TGTGCCAGCAGTGAAGCGCCAATCCAGGGATACACTGAAGCTTTCTTT. Amino acids: CASSEAPIQGYTEAFF.

This clone appeared a few times. This chain connects TRBV9 to TRBJ1-2; TRBD1 might be the D (5 bases). CDR3 length: 14 residues. With 4 bases removed from V and 8 bases from J, the gap between germline ends came to 18 bases. Germline CDR1 and CDR2: SGDLS and YYNGEE. The CDR3 DNA sequence: TGTGCCAGCAGCCCACCCCCGGGGGGTCAAGGCTACACCTTC. Translation: CASSPPPGGQGYTF. The entire variable domain, with the rest obtained from reference TRBV9 and TRBJ1-2, is as follows: DSGVTQTPKHLITATGQRVTLRCSPRSGDLSVYWYQQSLDQGLQFLIQYYNGEERAKGNILERFSAQQFPDLHSELNLSSLELGDSALYFCASSPPPGGQGYTFGSGTRLTVV.

On this clone itself: A junction end diverges from the germline sequence, so it may reflect a read error. The chain combines TRBV7-9 with TRBJ1-2, with TRBD1 matching 7 bases. Per the germline V gene, CDR1 is SEHNR and CDR2 is FQNEAQ (reference sequence). The CDR3 length is 17 residues. This CDR3 reads CSSRSLGQGGLGYGYTF. The CDR3 region has the DNA TGTTCCAGCCGCTCCCTCGGCCAGGGGGGACTTGGCTATGGCTACACCTTC.

This clone was recorded only once. The CDR3 DNA sequence: TGTGCCTGGAGTGTGGGGCAGGGGGCGATCTACGAGCAGTACTTC. It translates to CAWSVGQGAIYEQYF. The chain uses TRBV30 and TRBJ2-7, with TRBD1 identical over 8 bases. V lost 0 bases and J lost 3; bases outside the gene matches: 7. CDR1 is GTSNPN and CDR2 is SVGIG in the germline V gene (reference sequence). CDR3 length: 15 residues.

Concerning this clone: A read error may produce the germline difference seen at one junction end. The sample carries other DNA sequences with the same CDR3. The V and J genes are TRBV7-2 and TRBJ2-5; D is perhaps TRBD1 (6 bases). Germline V gene data show CDR1 as SGHTA and CDR2 as FQGNSA. The length of the CDR3 is 17 residues. The CDR3 loop is CASSTSRGLGSGETQYF. The CDR3 DNA follows: TGCGCCAGCAGCACCTCCAGGGGATTGGGTTCAGGAGAGACCCAGTACTTC.